The T cell receptor beta chain described here comes from a study of Graves' ophthalmopathy and Graves' hyperthyroidism. Whole-study context: Prior to any treatment, peripheral blood was collected at the time of initial diagnosis.

All donors with ophthalmopathy were recorded as having moderate-to-severe activity, CAS ≥3, NOSPECS ≥4 and a duration under 3 months. This CDR3 is 14 amino acids long. The V gene lost 3 bases and the J gene lost 0 bases, with 8 bases spanning the gap. CDR1 LNHNV and CDR2 YYDKDF come from the germline V gene (reference sequence). For this clonotype: Its antigen is not identified.

General study findings and limits: The authors also found most expanded thyroid clonotypes above 0.001 frequency in blood. It was with 70.59% sensitivity and around 75% specificity that the model predicted ophthalmopathy progression.

The authors amplified TCR beta CDR3 regions from RNA transcripts. First-round RT-PCR relied on HTBI primers, and a second-round multiplex PCR came next. TCRdb redid the calling of the multiplex PCR reads with MiXCR, one entry per CDR3 protein. Found here are about 700,000 distinct CDR3 sequences, approximately 39% of them singletons; the top ten hold more than 2.5%. Sequenced sample: peripheral blood. V and J are TRBV15 and TRBJ1-1; unclear D gene. This receptor was identified in an adult man with Graves' ophthalmopathy. The CDR3 loop is CATSSSNLNTEAFF. The DNA for the CDR3 is TGTGCCACCAGCAGCTCAAACCTGAACACTGAAGCTTTCTTT.